This TCR beta chain emerged from a study of vaccination effects on CD4 cells after COVID-19. Turning to the study itself: The two convalescent patients provided samples 16 days and one week before vaccination.

With V trimmed by 6 bases and J by 5 bases, 7 bases remained unmatched. The CDR3 is 15 amino acids. Germline V lookup: CDR1 MNHEY, CDR2 SMNVEV (reference sequence). Under the ViraFEST assay, PBMC were stimulated with viral peptide pools so that antigen-specific CD4+ T cells expanded. Sequencing was performed afterwards. Following an approximately eleven-day culture, CD4+ T cells were purified. The individual was infected with SARS-CoV-2 between March and December 2020, as confirmed by PCR. Cultures of 2 million or so PBMC per well contained 9.5 to 10 IU/ml IL-2 plus 10 ug/ml peptides. In the case of this clone: Its antigen is not identified.

Data came from immunoSEQ multiplex PCR; TCRdb stores just in-frame clones and leaves some out. The sample holds more than 35,000 clones, roughly 65% seen once. This chain uses TRBV27 with TRBJ2-1, with 10 positions matching TRBD1. The material was CD4+ T cells from PBMCs cultured with a peptide pool, obtained before COVID-19 vaccination. The receptor was derived from a human donor who had a prior SARS-CoV-2 infection. This CDR3 is CASRTPGQGHNEQFF. DNA of the CDR3: TGTGCCAGCAGGACGCCGGGACAGGGGCACAATGAGCAGTTCTTC.